Listed below are T cell receptor beta chains from one sample, sequenced in a study of blood T cell dynamics during melanoma immunotherapy. The method was immunoSEQ multiplex PCR; TCRdb's version includes in-frame clones alone and lacks a portion of them. The sample records around 10,000 clones, over 70% being singletons. The starting material was blood, obtained from a patient treated with checkpoint blockade. All receptors come from a human donor with melanoma. Both conserved end residues are part of each CDR3. Fields, in order: V gene, D gene, clone size, CDR3 length, J gene, CDR3 DNA, CDR3 protein. D genes are given only for firm matches. Some rows mark clone size as missing; the rest say once, few, many or name a class of expanded clone.

v_gene: TRBV25-1
d_gene: .
abundance: .
len: 14
j_gene: TRBJ2-2
CDR3nt: TGTGCCAGCAAGAGGCAGGGGTGGACCGGGGAGCTGTTTTTT
CDR3aa: CASKRQGWTGELFF

v_gene: TRBV5-1
d_gene: TRBD2
abundance: .
len: 16
j_gene: TRBJ2-5
CDR3nt: TGCGCCAGCAGCATCAGCGGGGAGACCTTACAAGAGACCCAGTACTTC
CDR3aa: CASSISGETLQETQYF

v_gene: TRBV28
d_gene: TRBD1
abundance: .
len: 14
j_gene: TRBJ1-1
CDR3nt: TGTGCCAGCAGACTACAGGGGGGGAACACTGAAGCTTTCTTT
CDR3aa: CASRLQGGNTEAFF

v_gene: TRBV5-1
d_gene: .
abundance: .
len: 13
j_gene: TRBJ2-2
CDR3nt: TGCGCCAGCAGCTTGGCCTTGGACGGGGAGCTGTTTTTT
CDR3aa: CASSLALDGELFF

v_gene: TRBV4-1
d_gene: TRBD1
abundance: .
len: 16
j_gene: TRBJ1-2
CDR3nt: TGCGCCAGCAGCCAAGATCGGGTGACAGGGTATTATGGCTACACCTTC
CDR3aa: CASSQDRVTGYYGYTF

v_gene: TRBV6-6
d_gene: .
abundance: few
len: 15
j_gene: TRBJ1-3
CDR3nt: TGTGCCAGCAGCCTCCTCTCAGGGTCGGGAAACACCATATATTTT
CDR3aa: CASSLLSGSGNTIYF

v_gene: TRBV6-5
d_gene: TRBD1
abundance: .
len: 14
j_gene: TRBJ1-2
CDR3nt: TGTGCCAGCGCCACGGGACAGGGTAACTATGGCTACACCTTC
CDR3aa: CASATGQGNYGYTF

v_gene: TRBV18
d_gene: TRBD1
abundance: .
len: 13
j_gene: TRBJ2-5
CDR3nt: TGTGCCAGCTCAATGGGACAGCGGGAGACCCAGTACTTC
CDR3aa: CASSMGQRETQYF

v_gene: TRBV6-4
d_gene: TRBD1
abundance: .
len: 18
j_gene: TRBJ1-3
CDR3nt: TGTGCCAGCAGGGCCCGCCGGACAGGGAGAACGTCTGGAAACACCATATATTTT
CDR3aa: CASRARRTGRTSGNTIYF

v_gene: TRBV6-1
d_gene: .
abundance: .
len: 13
j_gene: TRBJ2-1
CDR3nt: TGTGCCAGCTCGATCCACCGGTCCGATGAGCAGTTCTTC
CDR3aa: CASSIHRSDEQFF

v_gene: TRBV10-2
d_gene: .
abundance: few
len: 14
j_gene: TRBJ1-5
CDR3nt: TGCGCCAGCAGGAGACAGGAGCCCAATCAGCCCCAGCATTTT
CDR3aa: CASRRQEPNQPQHF

v_gene: TRBV2
d_gene: .
abundance: .
len: 15
j_gene: TRBJ2-3
CDR3nt: TGTGCCAGCAGTGAATGGGGGACTAGCACAGATACGCAGTATTTT
CDR3aa: CASSEWGTSTDTQYF